This T cell receptor (beta chain) was identified during a study of tumor-infiltrating lymphocytes in oesophageal squamous cell carcinoma. From the PCR reads, TCRdb called clonotypes with MiXCR, one entry per CDR3 protein. The top ten clones hold about 38% of a sample with about 15,000 distinct CDR3 sequences, over 50% of them seen once. The V gene end was trimmed by 0 bases and the J gene end by 6 bases; junction bases not matched to a gene: 5. This CDR3 has 15 residues. Germline V lookup: CDR1 SGHTA, CDR2 FQGTGA. Sequencing used esophageal tumor tissue. The chain couples TRBV7-3 to TRBJ2-1, with 7 bases identical to TRBD2. The receptor's source is a female donor with esophageal squamous cell carcinoma. This chain's CDR3 is CASSLTREPFNEQFF. CDR3 bases: TGTGCCAGCAGCTTAACGCGGGAGCCTTTCAATGAGCAGTTCTTC. Combining the CDR3 with reference TRBV7-3 and TRBJ2-1 gives the whole variable domain GAGVSQTPSNKVTEKGKYVELRCDPISGHTALYWYRQSLGQGPEFLIYFQGTGAADDSGLPNDRFFAVRPEGSVSTLKIQRTERGDSAVYLCASSLTREPFNEQFFGPGTRLTVL.